Below, 21 T cell receptor beta chains from the same sample are listed, as sequenced in a study of shared clonotypes between healthy human individuals. Assay: immunoSEQ multiplex PCR; the TCRdb copy retains only in-frame clones and omits some. This table has about 180,000 clones, roughly 91% appearing once. The specimen sequenced was naive CD4+ T cells sorted from blood. The sample's subset: CD45RA+ positively selected. The receptors were sampled from a woman in her twenties or thirties in good health.

The chain carries TRBV29-1 and TRBJ2-3; no definite D call. The V gene's germline CDR1 is SQVTM and CDR2 ANQGSEA. The CDR3 runs to 15 residues. V was pared by 7 bases and J by 1 base, with 18 bases between. CDR3 sequence reads: CSGGPGRFGTDTQYF. The DNA for the CDR3 is TGCAGCGGGGGTCCCGGACGGTTTGGCACAGATACGCAGTATTTT.

The CDR3 DNA reads as TGCGCCACCACAACAGCAGAAGCGGGAGTCACAGATACGCAGTATTTT. Its protein product is CATTTAEAGVTDTQYF. This sequence joins TRBV5-1 and TRBJ2-3, with TRBD2 identical over 8 bases. V lost 9 bases and J lost 2; bases outside the gene matches: 14. Looked up from germline, CDR1 is SGHRS and CDR2 is YFSETQ. There are 16 residues in the CDR3.

The chain has TRBV10-3 and TRBJ2-7, with 9 bases matching TRBD1. The V gene's germline CDR1 is ENHRY and CDR2 SYGVKD. J was trimmed by 1 base and V by 8 bases; bases with no gene match: 3. The CDR3 is made up of 13 amino acids. For the CDR3, the DNA is TGTGCCATCTCGGGACAGGGTTCCTACGAGCAGTACTTC. Amino acid sequence: CAISGQGSYEQYF.

This clone occurred once. The V gene is TRBV5-1, the J gene TRBJ2-7; TRBD2 might be the D (7 bases). Germline V lookup: CDR1 SGHRS, CDR2 YFSETQ. The CDR3 extends over 17 amino acids. Trimming cost V 2 bases and J 7 bases, with 25 bases left between them. The DNA for the CDR3 is TGCGCCAGCAGCTTATCCCCGACTTACAGGGCCGGGGGGGAGCAGTACTTC. Translating it yields CASSLSPTYRAGGEQYF. Combining the CDR3 with reference TRBV5-1 and TRBJ2-7 gives the whole variable domain KAGVTQTPRYLIKTRGQQVTLSCSPISGHRSVSWYQQTPGQGLQFLFEYFSETQRNKGNFPGRFSGRQFSNSRSEMNVSTLELGDSALYLCASSLSPTYRAGGEQYFGPGTRLTVT.

This chain uses TRBV7-2 with TRBJ2-5; D is possibly TRBD2 (5 bases). Deletions cut 4 bases from V and 5 bases from J, with 11 bases between. The CDR3 sequence is 13 residues long. CDR1 is SGHTA, CDR2 FQGNSA, per germline. CDR3 in amino acids: CASSSGSGETQYF. The CDR3 DNA follows: TGTGCCAGCAGCTCGGGATCTGGGGAGACCCAGTACTTC.

In DNA, the CDR3 is TGTGCCAGTAGTATGGGGACTAGCGGGCATTACAATGAGCAGTTCTTC. It specifies CASSMGTSGHYNEQFF. V and J are TRBV19 and TRBJ2-1, with TRBD2 matching 12 bases. The CDR3 extends over 16 amino acids. V lost 3 bases, J lost 4 bases, and 4 bases stayed unmatched. The germline CDR1 and CDR2 sequences are LNHDA and SQIVND (reference sequence).

The chain couples TRBV7-8 to TRBJ1-1; the match to TRBD1 covers 7 bases. This CDR3 contains 16 residues. Unmatched junction bases numbered 10, after V lost 5 bases and J lost 1 base. Per the germline V gene, CDR1 is SGHVS and CDR2 is FQNEAQ. As DNA, the CDR3 is TGTGCCAGCAGCCCGAGGGAGACAGGGTCGAACACTGAAGCTTTCTTT. It translates to CASSPRETGSNTEAFF.

The chain uses TRBV28 and TRBJ1-4; D not resolved. This CDR3 region has 15 residues. V dropped 4 bases and J dropped 0 bases, with 9 bases sitting between them. From germline, CDR1 is MDHEN and CDR2 SYDVKM. CDR3 in DNA: TGTGCCAGCAGTTCAGCGGGCGCAACTAATGAAAAACTGTTTTTT. Residues: CASSSAGATNEKLFF.

V gene TRBV28 combines with J gene TRBJ1-1; D not resolved. This CDR3 is built from 13 residues. Trimming cost V 6 bases and J 0 bases, with 8 bases left between them. Looked up from germline, CDR1 is MDHEN and CDR2 is SYDVKM. CDR3 residues: CASRPGLNTEAFF. The CDR3 DNA reads as TGTGCCAGCAGACCCGGACTGAACACTGAAGCTTTCTTT.

V and J are TRBV4-1 and TRBJ2-6; D gene unclear. This CDR3 spans 16 amino acids. CDR1 MGHRA and CDR2 YSYEKL come from the germline V gene. V was trimmed by 1 base and J by 1 base, leaving 8 bases between them. DNA of the CDR3: TGCGCCAGCAGCCAAGGACCGCAATCTGGGGCCAACGTCCTGACTTTC. Translating it yields CASSQGPQSGANVLTF.

CDR3 nucleotide sequence: TGCGCCAGCAGCTTGAGTCGGGGGCGGATGAACACTGAAGCTTTCTTT. It codes for CASSLSRGRMNTEAFF. This chain joins TRBV5-1 and TRBJ1-1, with D perhaps matching TRBD1 (6 bases). Germline V gene lookup returns CDR1 SGHRS and CDR2 YFSETQ. Trimming stripped 1 base from V and 0 bases from J, with 13 bases between. The CDR3 loop spans 16 amino acids.

This rearrangement joins TRBV18 to TRBJ1-2, with a possible D match to TRBD1 (5 bases). V was trimmed by 3 bases and J by 6 bases, leaving 8 bases between them. The length of the CDR3 is 12 residues. In germline, CDR1 is KGHSH, CDR2 LQKENI. As DNA, the CDR3 is TGTGCCAGCTCACCGGGGCGCGATGGCTACACCTTC. Protein sequence: CASSPGRDGYTF.

For the CDR3, the DNA is TGTGCCGCAGCCCGTTCGGAGACCCAGTACTTC. This translates into CAAARSETQYF. V is TRBV2 and J is TRBJ2-5; D is ambiguous. The CDR3 is 11 residues long. The germline V gene encodes CDR1 SNHLY and CDR2 FYNNEI. The V and J ends lost 11 bases and 5 bases respectively, with 12 bases between them.

The chain uses TRBV7-2 and TRBJ2-7; D possibly uses TRBD1 or TRBD2 (5 bases each). There are 13 residues in the CDR3. Germline CDR1 is SGHTA and CDR2 is FQGNSA. V was clipped by 7 bases and J by 4 bases, with 14 bases between them. CDR3 DNA: TGTGCCAGCACCCCTGATGGGGGTTACGAGCAGTACTTC. This sequence encodes CASTPDGGYEQYF.

The CDR3 reads CASRSTGTKTYEQYF. Written as DNA, the CDR3 is TGTGCCAGCAGGTCGACCGGGACAAAGACCTACGAGCAGTACTTC. V gene TRBV6-5 combines with J gene TRBJ2-7; a weak D match, TRBD1 (6 bases). CDR3 length equals 15 residues. The V gene lost 6 bases and the J gene lost 2 bases, with 17 bases spanning the gap. Germline lookup yields CDR1 MNHEY and CDR2 SVGAGI.

This rearrangement joins TRBV10-3 to TRBJ2-1, with TRBD2 matching over 9 bases. The J segment lost 8 bases and the V segment lost 0 bases, leaving 11 bases of the junction unmatched. The CDR3 is made up of 17 amino acids. In germline, CDR1 is ENHRY, CDR2 SYGVKD. The CDR3 sequence: CAISESSWLAGTDEQFF. The CDR3 region has the DNA TGTGCCATCAGTGAGTCGAGTTGGCTAGCGGGAACGGATGAGCAGTTCTTC.

The chain couples TRBV29-1 to TRBJ1-5; the D gene is possibly TRBD1 (5 bases). CDR3 size: 13 residues. Trimming removed 6 bases from V and 5 bases from J, with 14 bases in between. CDR1 SQVTM and CDR2 ANQGSEA come from the germline V gene. The CDR3 sequence: CSVLIDRDQPQHF. DNA of the CDR3: TGCAGCGTCCTCATCGACAGAGATCAGCCCCAGCATTTT.

This chain links TRBV9 with TRBJ1-4; D call uncertain. V was clipped by 0 bases and J by 7 bases, with 13 bases between them. Germline V CDR1 and CDR2: SGDLS, YYNGEE. This CDR3 comprises 15 residues. CDR3 protein: CASSVGPGGSEKLFF. CDR3 DNA sequence: TGTGCCAGCAGCGTAGGTCCCGGAGGAAGTGAAAAACTGTTTTTT.

This clone came up once. The chain carries TRBV7-8 and TRBJ1-1; D not certain. CDR1 and CDR2 from the germline V gene are SGHVS and FQNEAQ. There are 15 residues in the CDR3. The ends were cut back, 3 bases at V and 5 bases at J, with 16 bases in the middle. The DNA of the CDR3 is TGTGCCAGCAGCTTTGGGTCGGGCTGGGTAACTGAAGCTTTCTTT. Translation gives CASSFGSGWVTEAFF.

This chain links TRBV7-2 with TRBJ1-1; possibly TRBD1 for D (6 bases). The V end was cut by 5 bases, the J end by 11 bases, with 15 bases between. Looked up from germline, CDR1 is SGHTA and CDR2 is FQGNSA. The CDR3 is 12 residues long. The CDR3 is CASSTSGVSAFF. CDR3 DNA sequence: TGTGCCAGCAGCACATCAGGGGTGTCGGCTTTCTTT.

V and J are TRBV7-9 and TRBJ1-4; unclear D gene. Trimming pared 1 base from V and 5 bases from J, leaving 5 bases between. This CDR3 has 13 residues. Germline CDR1 is SEHNR and CDR2 is FQNEAQ (reference sequence). The CDR3 DNA is TGTGCCAGCAGCTTAGGGTTCAATGAAAAACTGTTTTTT. Encoded protein: CASSLGFNEKLFF.